This T cell receptor beta chain comes out of a study of blood T cell repertoires in COVID-19. Study at large: Donors in the United States, Italy and Spain gave samples during acute or convalescent COVID-19. PBMCs, B-cell-depleted T cells, or T cells were the source of the cDNA or gDNA that made up the material.

The CDR3 sequence is 16 residues long. The germline V gene encodes CDR1 SEHNR and CDR2 FQNEAQ (reference sequence). V trimming: 1 base; J trimming: 7 bases; junction bases outside the gene matches: 11. Only in-frame clones appear in the TCRdb table, and some are missing; sequencing was by immunoSEQ multiplex PCR. The sample consists of some 300,000 clones, about 90% of them appearing once. This chain uses TRBV7-9 with TRBJ1-2; 8 bases are shared with TRBD1. Material: peripheral blood. This clonotype originated in a woman between 45 and 60 years old with COVID-19, enrolled during active disease. The CDR3 sequence: CASSLVGAQGASGYTF. In DNA, the CDR3 is TGTGCCAGCAGCTTAGTGGGGGCCCAGGGGGCATCTGGCTACACCTTC.